A selection of T cell receptor beta chains follows, all from one sample in a study of blood T cell repertoires in COVID-19. Sequenced by immunoSEQ multiplex PCR; TCRdb stores in-frame clones only, minus some. The sample lists fewer than 250,000 clones, around 87% seen once, with about 16% in the top ten. The sample consisted of PBMCs or T cells enriched from blood (not recorded which). The receptors come from a man in his thirties or forties who had been exposed to COVID-19. The CDR3 runs from the conserved cysteine through the conserved F or W. Fields, in order: CDR3 protein, CDR3 DNA, J gene, D gene, V gene. A D gene is named only where the DNA matches it firmly.

CDR3aa: CASSSMYLSSGNTIYF
CDR3nt: TGTGCCAGCAGTTCGATGTACCTGAGCTCTGGAAACACCATATATTTT
j_gene: TRBJ1-3
d_gene: -
v_gene: TRBV28

CDR3aa: CASAGTGVRTDTQYF
CDR3nt: TGTGCCAGCGCCGGGACAGGGGTACGCACAGATACGCAGTATTTT
j_gene: TRBJ2-3
d_gene: TRBD1
v_gene: TRBV7-9

CDR3aa: CASSPQVVDRGTHGYTF
CDR3nt: TGTGCCAGCAGCCCACAGGTTGTTGACAGGGGGACCCATGGCTACACCTTC
j_gene: TRBJ1-2
d_gene: TRBD1
v_gene: TRBV5-5

CDR3aa: CASSPRGGALNSGANVLTF
CDR3nt: TGTGCCAGCAGCCCCCGCGGTGGGGCCCTGAACTCTGGGGCCAACGTCCTGACTTTC
j_gene: TRBJ2-6
d_gene: -
v_gene: TRBV9

CDR3aa: CASSPPGGEQETQYF
CDR3nt: TGTGCCAGCTCACCGCCGGGGGGGGAGCAAGAGACCCAGTACTTC
j_gene: TRBJ2-5
d_gene: TRBD2
v_gene: TRBV18

CDR3aa: CASSQTENYGYTF
CDR3nt: TGTGCCAGCAGTCAGACAGAGAACTATGGCTACACCTTC
j_gene: TRBJ1-2
d_gene: -
v_gene: TRBV12-3/TRBV12-4

CDR3aa: CASSLEPGTGVNSPLHF
CDR3nt: TGCGCCAGCAGCTTGGAACCCGGGACAGGGGTGAATTCACCCCTCCACTTT
j_gene: TRBJ1-6
d_gene: TRBD1
v_gene: TRBV5-1

CDR3aa: CASGGNQPQHF
CDR3nt: TGTGCCAGTGGGGGGAATCAGCCCCAGCATTTT
j_gene: TRBJ1-5
d_gene: -
v_gene: TRBV19

CDR3aa: CASGLVRVGGIPAETEAFF
CDR3nt: TGTGCTAGTGGTTTGGTACGGGTAGGGGGCATCCCGGCGGAAACTGAAGCTTTCTTT
j_gene: TRBJ1-1
d_gene: TRBD1
v_gene: TRBV12-5

CDR3aa: CASSGSPDGNTEAFF
CDR3nt: TGTGCCAGCAGTGGGAGTCCAGACGGCAACACTGAAGCTTTCTTT
j_gene: TRBJ1-1
d_gene: -
v_gene: TRBV2